These 8 T cell receptor beta chains were all obtained from the same sample, sequenced in a study of blood T cells in healthy people across ages. The use of a sample-barcoded 5' primer and a J-beta primer mix characterized a second PCR of about 7 to 12 cycles. TCRdb passed the 5' RACE reads through MiXCR, listing each CDR3 protein once. The sample has over 700,000 distinct CDR3 sequences; 20% to 30% are singletons. These data are also associated with another study on T cells of mothers and their children.

Sequencing used blood. These receptors all come from a boy younger than 18 in good health.

The chain couples TRBV7-2 to TRBJ2-3, with D perhaps TRBD1 (5 bases). Trimming left V 3 bases short and J 6 bases short, with 10 bases between. Looked up from germline, CDR1 is SGHTA and CDR2 is FQGNSA. This CDR3 has 13 residues. Here the CDR3 DNA reads TGTGCCAGCAGCTTCAGGGTTCCGGATACGCAGTATTTT. Amino acids: CASSFRVPDTQYF.

Note on this clonotype: The junction departs from the called germline gene at one end, perhaps through a read error. The chain recombines TRBV7-7 with TRBJ2-2; D uncertain. CDR1 SSHAT and CDR2 FNYEAQ come from the germline V gene (reference sequence). The CDR3 is 14 amino acids. Written as DNA, the CDR3 is TGTGCTAGCAGCCTAGACCGGTTCACCGGGGAGCTGTTTTTT. Residues: CASSLDRFTGELFF. Full variable domain (outside the CDR3, taken from reference TRBV7-7 and TRBJ2-2): GAGVSQSPRYKVTKRGQDVTLRCDPISSHATLYWYQQALGQGPEFLTYFNYEAQPDKSGLPSDRFSAERPEGSISTLTIQRTEQRDSAMYRCASSLDRFTGELFFGEGSRLTVL.

The chain couples TRBV29-1 to TRBJ2-2; D unresolved. Between the trimmed V and J ends, which lost 6 bases and 3 bases, there was a span of 8 bases. Germline V gives CDR1 SQVTM, CDR2 ANQGSEA. The CDR3 runs 12 residues. Here the CDR3 reads CSVPDYTGELFF. CDR3 DNA: TGCAGCGTCCCCGACTACACCGGGGAGCTGTTTTTT.

The chain is built from TRBV7-2 and TRBJ2-7; D not certain. V was pared by 0 bases and J by 4 bases, with 13 bases between. The germline V gene has CDR1 SGHTA and CDR2 FQGNSA. The CDR3 runs 15 residues. This chain's CDR3 is CASSLAGLVGYEQYF. CDR3 DNA: TGTGCCAGCAGCTTAGCCGGGTTGGTGGGGTACGAGCAGTACTTC. Based on the CDR3 plus reference TRBV7-2 and TRBJ2-7, the full variable domain is GAGVSQSPSNKVTEKGKDVELRCDPISGHTALYWYRQSLGQGLEFLIYFQGNSAPDKSGLPSDRFSAERTGGSVSTLTIQRTQQEDSAVYLCASSLAGLVGYEQYFGPGTRLTVT.

Comment on this clonotype: Germline is not matched at one junction end, which may reflect a read error. V is TRBV29-1 and J is TRBJ2-5, with D perhaps TRBD1 (5 bases). This CDR3 region has 10 residues. Germline V gene data show CDR1 as SQVTM and CDR2 as ANQGSEA. The CDR3 protein is CSVARAVLFF. The CDR3 DNA reads as TGCAGCGTTGCCAGGGCAGTGCTTTTCTTC.

The chain links TRBV7-2 to TRBJ2-3; no clear D. The CDR3 sequence is 17 residues long. The V end lost 0 bases, the J end lost 0 bases, and 13 bases lay between the germline ends. The germline gives CDR1 SGHTA, CDR2 FQGNSA. As DNA, the CDR3 is TGTGCCAGCAGCTTAGCGGATGGCAGCCCTAGCACAGATACGCAGTATTTT. It yields the protein CASSLADGSPSTDTQYF.

The V gene is TRBV1, the J gene TRBJ1-2. TRBV1 is flagged as a pseudogene. The CDR3 has 14 amino acids. The CDR3 reads CTSSPRQLNYGYTF. The CDR3 region has the DNA TGCACCAGCAGCCCGCGACAGCTTAACTATGGCTACACCTTC.

The chain is built from TRBV7-2 and TRBJ2-3, with TRBD2 matching over 11 bases. Germline V lookup: CDR1 SGHTA, CDR2 FQGNSA. This CDR3 comprises 16 residues. Losses at the gene ends were 5 bases for V and 5 bases for J; bases not matched to a gene: 9. The CDR3 region has the DNA TGTGCCAGCAGCAAAATAGCGGGGGGGAGGGGAGATACGCAGTATTTT. This translates into CASSKIAGGRGDTQYF.